Below are 27 T cell receptor beta chains sequenced from a single sample in a study of cytomegalovirus exposure and HLA in healthy donors. Primers for the PCR totalled 60 Vbeta and 13 Jbeta. Only in-frame clones appear in the TCRdb table, and some are missing; sequencing was by immunoSEQ multiplex PCR. The sample lists around 110,000 clones; roughly 77% were seen once. Sequencing was performed on PBMCs. The receptor set was obtained from a man aged 40-49 years in good health and CMV-seronegative.

The gene calls are TRBV6-5 and TRBJ2-5, with TRBD1 matching over 8 bases. J gave up 3 bases and V 2 bases, and 5 bases lay outside the gene matches. The CDR3 loop spans 15 amino acids. Germline V gives CDR1 MNHEY, CDR2 SVGAGI. CDR3 bases: TGTGCCAGCAGTTACGGGACAGGATTTGAAGAGACCCAGTACTTC. Translation gives CASSYGTGFEETQYF.

The chain employs TRBV10-3 and TRBJ1-5, with 9 bases fitting TRBD1. J gave up 5 bases and V 10 bases, and 9 bases lay outside the gene matches. This CDR3 has 14 amino acids. Looked up from germline, CDR1 is ENHRY and CDR2 is SYGVKD. CDR3 DNA: TGTGCCACCGGAACCACAGGGGGCGATCAGCCCCAGCATTTT. Residues: CATGTTGGDQPQHF.

This clone was seen more than once but under ten times. Different DNA sequences within this sample yield the same CDR3. The rearrangement joins TRBV5-1 to TRBJ2-3; 10 bases fit TRBD2. Trimming at V came to 0 bases and at J to 2 bases, leaving 12 bases not matched to a gene. Germline V gene sequence: CDR1 SGHRS, CDR2 YFSETQ. This CDR3 contains 19 residues. The CDR3 loop is CASSLATTGLAENTDTQYF. CDR3 DNA: TGCGCCAGCAGCTTGGCGACTACAGGACTAGCGGAGAACACAGATACGCAGTATTTT.

Concerning this clone itself: One end of the junction is discordant with germline, which a read error may explain. The rearrangement joins TRBV7-3 to TRBJ1-1, with D possibly TRBD1 on 6 matching bases. Germline V gene data show CDR1 as SGHTA and CDR2 as FQGTGA. The CDR3 extends over 13 amino acids. The CDR3 DNA reads as TGTGCTAGCAGCCAAAGTAGGGGGTCTGAAGCTTTCTTT. Translation: CASSQSRGSEAFF.

The chain links TRBV11-1 to TRBJ2-2, with 7 bases that match TRBD1. The CDR3 loop spans 15 amino acids. CDR1 and CDR2 from the germline V gene are SGHAT and FQDESV (reference sequence). V gave up 2 bases and J gave up 6 bases; unmatched junction bases: 6. CDR3 DNA: TGTGCCAGCAGCTTACTCGCAGGGGGTGCCGGGGAGCTGTTTTTT. Translated, it gives CASSLLAGGAGELFF.

This chain connects TRBV5-1 to TRBJ2-7, with 11 bases fitting TRBD2. Germline V gene lookup returns CDR1 SGHRS and CDR2 YFSETQ. Losses at the gene ends were 2 bases for V and 4 bases for J; bases not matched to a gene: 2. The CDR3 extends over 14 amino acids. As DNA, the CDR3 is TGCGCCAGCAGCTTCCTAGCGGGGGGATACGAGCAGTACTTC. Encoded protein: CASSFLAGGYEQYF.

This clone appeared a few times. V and J are TRBV7-9 and TRBJ2-2, with 7 bases that match TRBD1. The CDR3 spans 15 residues. The V segment lost 4 bases and the J segment 4 bases; nucleotides outside the gene matches: 6. Germline V gives CDR1 SEHNR, CDR2 FQNEAQ (reference sequence). CDR3 in amino acids: CASSSGTVVTGELFF. The CDR3 DNA follows: TGTGCCAGCAGCTCTGGGACAGTCGTCACCGGGGAGCTGTTTTTT.

The chain combines TRBV5-4 with TRBJ2-3; 8 bases match TRBD2. The CDR3 has 15 amino acids. Trimming cost V 4 bases and J 4 bases; bases outside gene matches: 8. The germline CDR1 and CDR2 sequences are SGHNT and YYREEE (reference sequence). CDR3 DNA sequence: TGTGCCAGCAGCGACGGGGGGGCCAGGGCAGATACGCAGTATTTT. Its translation is CASSDGGARADTQYF.

The chain combines TRBV18 with TRBJ1-1; TRBD1 agrees at 9 bases. The germline V gene encodes CDR1 KGHSH and CDR2 LQKENI. The CDR3 has 17 residues. J was trimmed by 0 bases and V by 3 bases; bases with no gene match: 8. In DNA form, the CDR3 reads TGTGCCAGCTCACCCTGGACAGGGGTTTCCATGAACACTGAAGCTTTCTTT. It translates to CASSPWTGVSMNTEAFF. Based on the CDR3 plus reference TRBV18 and TRBJ1-1, the full variable domain is NAGVMQNPRHLVRRRGQEARLRCSPMKGHSHVYWYRQLPEEGLKFMVYLQKENIIDESGMPKERFSAEFPKEGPSILRIQQVVRGDSAAYFCASSPWTGVSMNTEAFFGQGTRLTVV.

The chain joins TRBV5-4 to TRBJ2-2; TRBD2 aligns across 9 bases. Germline CDR1 reads SGHNT; CDR2 reads YYREEE (reference sequence). V trimming: 3 bases; J trimming: 2 bases; junction bases outside the gene matches: 2. This CDR3 spans 15 amino acids. In DNA, the CDR3 is TGTGCCAGCAGCTCTAGCGGGGTAAACACCGGGGAGCTGTTTTTT. It encodes CASSSSGVNTGELFF.

This sequence joins TRBV4-2 and TRBJ2-3; D is possibly TRBD2 (7 bases). V was trimmed by 4 bases and J by 3 bases, leaving 14 bases between them. The germline V gene has CDR1 LGHNA and CDR2 YNFKEQ. This CDR3 comprises 15 residues. CDR3 in DNA: TGTGCCAGCAGCCGGGGAGGGGGGGAAACAGATACGCAGTATTTT. This translates into CASSRGGGETDTQYF.

This chain joins TRBV10-3 and TRBJ1-3; 8 bases align to TRBD1. This CDR3 comprises 12 residues. Per germline, CDR1 ENHRY and CDR2 SYGVKD. Trimming cost V 11 bases and J 8 bases; bases outside gene matches: 8. The CDR3 bases are TGTGCCCTAAGGACAGGGTCTGACACCATATATTTT. Translated: CALRTGSDTIYF.

This sequence joins TRBV5-4 and TRBJ1-2; 9 nucleotides agree with TRBD1. Germline V lookup: CDR1 SGHNT, CDR2 YYREEE (reference sequence). Unmatched junction bases numbered 9, after V lost 4 bases and J lost 5 bases. This CDR3 has 15 amino acids. The CDR3 sequence: CASSLRQGGAYGYTF. The CDR3 bases are TGTGCCAGCAGCCTTAGACAGGGGGGTGCGTATGGCTACACCTTC.

The V and J genes are TRBV5-6 and TRBJ1-5, with 9 bases aligning to TRBD1. Germline assignment: CDR1 SGHDT and CDR2 YYEEEE. The CDR3 extends over 15 amino acids. Unmatched junction bases numbered 4, after V lost 0 bases and J lost 6 bases. CDR3 DNA: TGTGCCAGCAGCTTGGACAGGGGGCAGGTTCAGCCCCAGCATTTT. It encodes CASSLDRGQVQPQHF.

V is TRBV2 and J is TRBJ1-4, with D unresolved. The V gene lost 7 bases and the J gene lost 3 bases, with 9 bases spanning the gap. Germline V gives CDR1 SNHLY, CDR2 FYNNEI. The CDR3 contains 13 residues. The CDR3 bases are TGTGCCAGCAACGAGGCAGCTAATGAAAAACTGTTTTTT. This sequence encodes CASNEAANEKLFF.

This clone was seen only a few times. The chain combines TRBV5-1 with TRBJ2-3; weak D call: TRBD2 (5 bases). The CDR3 consists of 16 residues. Germline CDR1 is SGHRS and CDR2 is YFSETQ. The V and J ends lost 2 bases and 4 bases respectively, with 17 bases between them. The CDR3 sequence: CASSFARSDLADTQYF. The CDR3 nucleotides read TGCGCCAGCAGCTTCGCGAGATCGGACTTGGCAGATACGCAGTATTTT.

The chain carries TRBV6-1 and TRBJ1-2; 9 positions agree with TRBD1. V lost 0 bases to trimming and J lost 5 bases; unmatched junction nucleotides: 10. CDR1 and CDR2 from the germline V gene are MNHNS and SASEGT. The CDR3 extends over 17 amino acids. CDR3 loop: CASSEAGTGIVGYGYTF. The CDR3, as DNA: TGTGCCAGCAGTGAAGCGGGGACAGGGATCGTCGGGTATGGCTACACCTTC.

V gene TRBV27 combines with J gene TRBJ1-1, with D maybe TRBD1 (6 bases). Germline V CDR1 and CDR2: MNHEY, SMNVEV (reference sequence). V gave up 3 bases and J gave up 4 bases, with 15 bases separating them. The CDR3 spans 15 residues. CDR3 protein: CASSFSGGGGTEAFF. The CDR3 coding sequence is TGTGCCAGCAGTTTTTCCGGGGGCGGGGGCACTGAAGCTTTCTTT.

The V and J genes are TRBV25-1 and TRBJ1-3; D is undetermined. The CDR3 consists of 17 residues. CDR1 and CDR2 (germline): MGHDK, SYGVNS. V lost 0 bases, J lost 4 bases, and 16 bases lay in between. DNA for the CDR3: TGTGCCAGCAGTGAATATACCTCGACAAGATCCGGAAACACCATATATTTT. Protein: CASSEYTSTRSGNTIYF.

The chain joins TRBV6-5 to TRBJ2-1; TRBD1 is a possible D gene (5 bases). The germline V and J ends were trimmed by 2 bases and 0 bases, with 8 bases remaining between them. This CDR3 has 15 residues. Germline loops: CDR1 MNHEY, CDR2 SVGAGI. The CDR3 DNA sequence: TGTGCCAGCAGTTACGGGGCAGACTCCTACAATGAGCAGTTCTTC. Translation gives CASSYGADSYNEQFF.

This chain joins TRBV5-4 and TRBJ2-3; 10 bases are a match to TRBD2. This CDR3 comprises 16 residues. Germline V lookup: CDR1 SGHNT, CDR2 YYREEE (reference sequence). V was clipped by 0 bases and J by 5 bases; unmatched bases: 6. CDR3 amino acids: CASSLVLAGVGDTQYF. DNA for the CDR3: TGTGCCAGCAGCTTGGTGCTAGCGGGGGTTGGAGATACGCAGTATTTT. Together with reference TRBV5-4 and TRBJ2-3, the CDR3 gives the full variable domain: ETGVTQSPTHLIKTRGQQVTLRCSSQSGHNTVSWYQQALGQGPQFIFQYYREEENGRGNFPPRFSGLQFPNYSSELNVNALELDDSALYLCASSLVLAGVGDTQYFGPGTRLTVL.

The rearrangement joins TRBV4-1 to TRBJ1-4; D might be TRBD1 (5 bases). Deletions cut 0 bases from V and 1 base from J, with 12 bases between. The germline CDR1 and CDR2 sequences are MGHRA and YSYEKL. This CDR3 has 17 amino acids. In DNA, the CDR3 is TGCGCCAGCAGCCAAGACCCCTTGACAGAAACTAATGAAAAACTGTTTTTT. Protein product: CASSQDPLTETNEKLFF.

V is TRBV19 and J is TRBJ1-4, with TRBD1 matching 10 bases. Germline assignment: CDR1 LNHDA and CDR2 SQIVND (reference sequence). V lost 4 bases and J lost 6; bases outside the gene matches: 8. The length of the CDR3 is 16 residues. This CDR3 reads CASSSPGTGAYEKLFF. The CDR3 DNA follows: TGTGCCAGTAGTAGTCCCGGGACAGGGGCTTATGAAAAACTGTTTTTT.

This CDR3 reads CASSLLGGSTDTQYF. CDR3 nucleotide sequence: TGTGCCAGCAGCTTATTGGGAGGGAGCACAGATACGCAGTATTTT. V is TRBV7-6 and J is TRBJ2-3, with 7 bases identical to TRBD2. The CDR3 is 15 amino acids. The V segment lost 2 bases and the J segment 0 bases; nucleotides outside the gene matches: 2. Germline assignment: CDR1 SGHVS and CDR2 FNYEAQ.

This clone was picked up one time. The CDR3, as DNA: TGTGCCAGCACCGCAGGGGGCTATGGGTCCTACGAGCAGTACTTC. As protein: CASTAGGYGSYEQYF. V and J are TRBV5-4 and TRBJ2-7; 8 nucleotides match TRBD1. Germline loops: CDR1 SGHNT, CDR2 YYREEE (reference sequence). With 6 bases clipped from V and 1 base from J, the junction kept 9 bases outside the gene matches. This CDR3 is built from 15 residues.

The chain recombines TRBV6-1 with TRBJ2-5; D unresolved. V dropped 1 base and J dropped 2 bases, with 8 bases sitting between them. CDR1 MNHNS and CDR2 SASEGT come from the germline V gene. This CDR3 comprises 14 residues. CDR3 nucleotides: TGTGCCAGCAGTGAAGGGGCAGGACAAGAGACCCAGTACTTC. Protein: CASSEGAGQETQYF.

The chain employs TRBV6-5 and TRBJ1-2; TRBD1 matches 7 bases. The CDR3 contains 14 residues. Germline V gene data show CDR1 as MNHEY and CDR2 as SVGAGI. The V segment lost 6 bases and the J segment 1 base; nucleotides outside the gene matches: 5. The CDR3 sequence: CASSQGQLNYGYTF. The DNA of the CDR3 is TGTGCCAGCAGCCAGGGACAGCTTAACTATGGCTACACCTTC.